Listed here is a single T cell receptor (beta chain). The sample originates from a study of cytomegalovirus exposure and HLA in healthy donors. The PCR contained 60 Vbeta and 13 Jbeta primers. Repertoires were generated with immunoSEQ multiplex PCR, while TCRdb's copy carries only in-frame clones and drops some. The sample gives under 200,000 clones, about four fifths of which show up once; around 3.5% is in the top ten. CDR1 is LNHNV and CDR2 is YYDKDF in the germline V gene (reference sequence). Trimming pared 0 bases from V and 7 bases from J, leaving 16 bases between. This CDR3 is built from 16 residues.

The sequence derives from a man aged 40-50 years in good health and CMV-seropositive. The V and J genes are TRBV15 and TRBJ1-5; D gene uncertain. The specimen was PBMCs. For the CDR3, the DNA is TGTGCCACCAGCAGAGATTTGGAGATTGGCGACCAGCCCCAGCATTTT. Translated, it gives CATSRDLEIGDQPQHF.